A single sample is the source of the 2 T cell receptor beta chains below, sequenced in a study of shared clonotypes between healthy human individuals. Positive CCR7 selection of CD45RO-negative cells yielded the naive CD8 cells, and terminally differentiated effector memory CD45RA+ cells were excluded. Libraries were prepared by immunoSEQ multiplex PCR; TCRdb keeps only in-frame clonotypes and omits some of them. The sample shows approximately 720,000 clones, 90% to 95% of them seen only once. The sequenced material came from naive CD8+ T cells sorted from blood. All receptors come from a man aged 25 to 40 in good health.

CDR3 in amino acids: CASSLSSPGQGYYNEQFF. In DNA, the CDR3 is TGTGCCAGCAGCTTATCAAGCCCGGGACAGGGATACTACAATGAGCAGTTCTTC. The chain is built from TRBV11-2 and TRBJ2-1; 9 nucleotides match TRBD1. Unmatched junction bases numbered 11, after V lost 2 bases and J lost 3 bases. From germline, CDR1 is SGHAT and CDR2 FQNNGV. CDR3 length: 18 residues.

The V gene is TRBV11-2, the J gene TRBJ2-7; the D gene could be TRBD1 or TRBD2 (5 bases each). Germline values: CDR1 SGHAT, CDR2 FQNNGV. V lost 5 bases and J lost 1, with 15 bases in between. The CDR3 has 15 residues. Here the CDR3 reads CASSQRDPGSYEQYF. The CDR3, as DNA: TGTGCCAGCAGCCAACGGGACCCAGGTTCCTACGAGCAGTACTTC.